The next 24 T cell receptor beta chains were all read from a single sample in a study of T cells in Graves' hyperthyroidism and ophthalmopathy (dated by TCRdb to the late 2010s). Libraries were made using multiplex PCR. Sequencing instrument: Illumina HiSeq 2000. Amplification of TCR beta CDR3 regions was carried out from RNA transcripts. A first-round RT-PCR of the TCR CDR3 used the HTBI primer set with the Qiagen OneStep RT-PCR kit. TCRdb cleaned the public reads at Q25 with fastp, built clones with MiXCR and kept in-frame beta chains. CDR3 protein sequences are deduplicated, and each keeps its most common genes and DNA. The table for this sample lists about 350,000 distinct CDR3 sequences; approximately 15% of them were counted only once. Of the sample, about 26% is held by the ten largest clones. The source material was blood. The receptors come from a woman in her twenties or thirties with Graves' hyperthyroidism.

This clonotype appeared a few times. The V gene is TRBV7-9, the J gene TRBJ2-1; 14 bases line up with TRBD2. J gave up 4 bases and V 4 bases, and 12 bases lay outside the gene matches. CDR3 length: 19 amino acids. Germline CDR1 and CDR2: SEHNR and FQNEAQ (reference sequence). Here the CDR3 reads CASSSENGLAGGIYNEQFF. The CDR3 bases are TGTGCCAGCAGCTCCGAGAACGGACTAGCGGGAGGTATTTACAATGAGCAGTTCTTC.

Many counts were recorded for this clonotype. The chain employs TRBV29-1 and TRBJ1-2, with D tentatively TRBD1 (5 bases). The CDR3 runs to 15 residues. The V gene's germline CDR1 is SQVTM and CDR2 ANQGSEA. The V and J ends lost 1 base and 10 bases respectively, with 22 bases between them. CDR3 sequence (DNA): TGCAGCGTTGAAGGAGGGACGGTTGGCCCGGGGAACTACACCTTC. Its protein product is CSVEGGTVGPGNYTF.

The V and J genes are TRBV20-1 and TRBJ1-4; the D is unclear. This CDR3 spans 13 amino acids. Trimming stripped 4 bases from V and 0 bases from J, with 6 bases between. Per the germline V gene, CDR1 is DFQATT and CDR2 is SNEGSKA (reference sequence). The CDR3, as DNA: TGCAGTGCTAACTATGCAACTAATGAAAAACTGTTTTTT. As protein: CSANYATNEKLFF.

The table lists this clonotype with many counts. The V gene is TRBV29-1, the J gene TRBJ2-1, with D uncertain. The CDR3 loop spans 14 amino acids. CDR1 and CDR2 from the germline V gene are SQVTM and ANQGSEA. Trimming removed 3 bases at V and 6 bases at J, with 15 bases between. The CDR3 region has the DNA TGCAGCGTTGACTCCGGTTTCTTCGGCAATGAGCAGTTCTTC. Amino acid sequence: CSVDSGFFGNEQFF.

In this sample, this clonotype turned up many times. This sequence joins TRBV11-2 and TRBJ2-7; 14 bases fit TRBD2. The CDR3 length is 19 residues. From germline, CDR1 is SGHAT and CDR2 FQNNGV. J was trimmed by 5 bases and V by 5 bases; bases with no gene match: 17. Here the CDR3 DNA reads TGTGCCAGCAGCCACCGCCGACTAGCGGGAGGGCCAAGGTCCCACGAGCAGTACTTC. It translates to CASSHRRLAGGPRSHEQYF.

In this sample, this clonotype turned up once. The chain joins TRBV2 to TRBJ2-5; possibly TRBD1 for D (7 bases). V was clipped by 0 bases and J by 5 bases, with 13 bases between them. The CDR3 extends over 15 amino acids. Germline loops: CDR1 SNHLY, CDR2 FYNNEI. This CDR3 is CASSEANRGGETQYF. DNA of the CDR3: TGTGCCAGCAGTGAAGCGAACAGGGGAGGCGAGACCCAGTACTTC.

The chain employs TRBV20-1 and TRBJ1-1; no reliable D call. CDR1 is DFQATT, CDR2 SNEGSKA, per germline (reference sequence). This CDR3 region has 16 residues. Trimming left V 0 bases short and J 0 bases short, with 14 bases between. CDR3 loop: CSARDWQSAMNTEAFF. The CDR3 DNA sequence: TGCAGTGCTAGAGATTGGCAGTCCGCAATGAACACTGAAGCTTTCTTT.

A few counts support this clonotype. The chain combines TRBV19 with TRBJ1-4, with D possibly TRBD1 on 6 matching bases. V was clipped by 10 bases and J by 8 bases, with 23 bases between them. CDR3 length: 15 residues. CDR1 is LNHDA and CDR2 is SQIVND in the germline V gene (reference sequence). The CDR3 DNA reads as TGTGCCACCACGACGGGGACACCGTCAGTGGAAAAACTGTTTTTT. Its translation is CATTTGTPSVEKLFF.

DNA for the CDR3: TGTGCCAGCAGCGTCGCCGGAACCTACGAGCAGTACTTC. Translation gives CASSVAGTYEQYF. V is TRBV9 and J is TRBJ2-7; D call uncertain. CDR1 SGDLS and CDR2 YYNGEE come from the germline V gene. V was pared by 2 bases and J by 2 bases, with 8 bases between. The CDR3 length is 13 residues.

As for this clonotype: A read error may produce the germline difference seen at one junction end. The rearrangement joins TRBV6-1 to TRBJ2-1; D may be TRBD1 (6 bases). CDR1 is MNHNS, CDR2 SASEGT, per germline. The CDR3 spans 14 residues. CDR3 sequence reads: CASSRGQNYDEQFF. The DNA of the CDR3 is TGTGCCAGCAGTCGGGGACAAAACTACGATGAGCAGTTCTTC.

This clonotype has only a few counts. The rearrangement links TRBV15 to TRBJ1-1; unclear D gene. The germline V and J ends were trimmed by 0 bases and 1 base, with 15 bases remaining between them. Germline V gene sequence: CDR1 LNHNV, CDR2 YYDKDF (reference sequence). The CDR3 is 17 residues long. The CDR3 sequence is CATSRDLGGGRNTEAFF. The CDR3 DNA reads as TGTGCCACCAGCAGAGATTTGGGAGGAGGTCGGAACACTGAAGCTTTCTTT.

In its sample, this clonotype was seen many times. V and J are TRBV28 and TRBJ2-6, with unresolved D. The CDR3 is 16 residues long. Trimming left V 6 bases short and J 4 bases short, with 16 bases between. The germline V gene encodes CDR1 MDHEN and CDR2 SYDVKM. CDR3: CASRAGRMEGANVLTF. As DNA, the CDR3 is TGTGCCAGCAGGGCCGGCCGAATGGAGGGGGCCAACGTCCTGACTTTC.

This clonotype occurred many times. The chain links TRBV20-1 to TRBJ2-7, with D unclear. CDR3 length: 13 amino acids. Between the trimmed V and J ends, which lost 0 bases and 2 bases, there was a span of 8 bases. Germline CDR1 DFQATT, CDR2 SNEGSKA (reference sequence). As DNA, the CDR3 is TGCAGTGCTAGAGATCAGGAGACCTACGAGCAGTACTTC. Translating gives CSARDQETYEQYF.

V gene TRBV6-1 combines with J gene TRBJ2-6; no firm D call. The germline gives CDR1 MNHNS, CDR2 SASEGT. The CDR3 runs 14 residues. Trimming left V 4 bases short and J 0 bases short, with 4 bases between. The CDR3 bases are TGTGCCAGCAGTGCCGTCTCTGGGGCCAACGTCCTGACTTTC. Its translation is CASSAVSGANVLTF.

This clonotype was counted only a few times. One end of the junction does not line up with germline, which may come from a read error. The rearrangement joins TRBV11-2 to TRBJ2-6; 11 bases agree with TRBD2. The length of the CDR3 is 19 residues. Germline loops: CDR1 SGHAT, CDR2 FQNNGV. CDR3 region: CASSSPSGRRITGASVLTF. CDR3 nucleotides: TGTGCCAGCAGCTCACCTAGCGGGAGGCGGATAACTGGGGCCAGCGTCCTGACTTTC.

The rearrangement uses TRBV7-8 and TRBJ1-1; possible D gene TRBD1, 5 bases. The CDR3 runs 15 residues. The germline V and J ends were trimmed by 0 bases and 4 bases, with 12 bases remaining between them. Per the germline V gene, CDR1 is SGHVS and CDR2 is FQNEAQ. CDR3 sequence (DNA): TGTGCCAGCAGCTTAGCGTCCTGGGGCATCACTGAAGCTTTCTTT. Amino acid sequence: CASSLASWGITEAFF.

The rearrangement links TRBV19 to TRBJ1-5; D remains unclear. The CDR3 sequence is 14 residues long. Per the germline V gene, CDR1 is LNHDA and CDR2 is SQIVND (reference sequence). Trimming took off 3 bases at V and 5 bases at J, with 11 bases between the two ends. The CDR3 reads CASSIRTDYQPQHF. The CDR3 region has the DNA TGTGCCAGTAGTATTCGGACGGACTATCAGCCCCAGCATTTT.

This clonotype occurred many times. This sequence joins TRBV28 and TRBJ1-5, with 11 bases lining up with TRBD1. In germline, CDR1 is MDHEN, CDR2 SYDVKM. CDR3 length: 19 residues. V dropped 4 bases and J dropped 0; count of bases not matched to a gene: 11. Here the CDR3 reads CASSSSGTGGVNSNQPQHF. The CDR3 DNA follows: TGTGCCAGCAGTTCGTCGGGGACAGGGGGTGTGAATAGCAATCAGCCCCAGCATTTT.

The CDR3 region is CASSMARGYPYEQYF. CDR3 nucleotides: TGTGCCAGTAGTATGGCCCGGGGGTATCCCTACGAGCAGTACTTC. J is TRBJ2-7 and V is TRBV19; D is perhaps TRBD2 (6 bases). Germline V gene data show CDR1 as LNHDA and CDR2 as SQIVND (reference sequence). Deletions cut 3 bases from V and 2 bases from J, with 14 bases between. The CDR3 runs 15 residues.

This chain links TRBV28 with TRBJ1-5; D call uncertain. The CDR3 consists of 14 residues. CDR1 and CDR2 from the germline V gene are MDHEN and SYDVKM. Between the trimmed V and J ends, which lost 3 bases and 3 bases, there was a span of 9 bases. CDR3 DNA: TGTGCCAGCAGTTTCGGGCTCGTCAATCAGCCCCAGCATTTT. Amino acid sequence: CASSFGLVNQPQHF.

The chain joins TRBV14 to TRBJ2-5; D gene unclear. This CDR3 region has 12 residues. Trimming pared 1 base from V and 5 bases from J, leaving 5 bases between. The germline V gene has CDR1 SGHDN and CDR2 FVKESK. CDR3 in amino acids: CASSQVLETQYF. DNA of the CDR3: TGTGCCAGCAGCCAAGTTTTGGAGACCCAGTACTTC.

The chain uses TRBV20-1 and TRBJ2-7; D is ambiguous. This CDR3 contains 14 residues. V lost 0 bases to trimming and J lost 3 bases, with 12 bases between them. From germline, CDR1 is DFQATT and CDR2 SNEGSKA (reference sequence). CDR3 sequence reads: CSAREDPNYYEQYF. Here the CDR3 DNA reads TGCAGTGCTAGAGAGGATCCCAACTACTACGAGCAGTACTTC.

This chain uses TRBV20-1 with TRBJ2-2; TRBD2 might be the D (5 bases). The V and J ends lost 2 bases and 7 bases respectively, with 11 bases between them. Germline V gene lookup returns CDR1 DFQATT and CDR2 SNEGSKA (reference sequence). This CDR3 spans 13 amino acids. The CDR3 region is CSARRGLVGELFF. CDR3 coding DNA: TGCAGTGCTAGACGCGGGCTAGTCGGGGAGCTGTTTTTT.

Ten or more counts support this clonotype. The chain links TRBV14 to TRBJ2-1; 10 positions agree with TRBD2. Unmatched junction bases numbered 10, after V lost 3 bases and J lost 8 bases. Germline V gives CDR1 SGHDN, CDR2 FVKESK. The CDR3 has 16 amino acids. CDR3 loop: CASSHRLAGAPDEQFF. Written as DNA, the CDR3 is TGTGCCAGCAGCCACCGACTAGCGGGCGCACCCGATGAGCAGTTCTTC.